These 9 T cell receptor beta chains were sequenced from one sample in a study of immune evolution from preneoplasia to lung adenocarcinoma. The protocol was immunoSEQ multiplex PCR, while the TCRdb copy is restricted to in-frame clones and leaves out a portion. The sample consists of about 2,500 clones, approximately 82% of them appearing once. Source material: FFPE atypical adenomatous hyperplasia tissue from the lung. Subset given: atypical adenomatous hyperplasia (AAH), lung preneoplasia. Receptors were obtained from a person between 65 and 80 years old with lung adenocarcinoma.

The chain joins TRBV19 to TRBJ1-2, with D tentatively TRBD1 (5 bases). There are 14 residues in the CDR3. V shed 5 bases and J shed 5 bases, with 15 bases lying between them. Germline loops: CDR1 LNHDA, CDR2 SQIVND (reference sequence). CDR3 residues: CASSSPKGWYGYTF. The DNA for the CDR3 is TGTGCCAGTAGTTCCCCAAAGGGGTGGTATGGCTACACCTTC.

The gene calls are TRBV11-3 and TRBJ2-1; 12 nucleotides line up with TRBD2. This CDR3 is built from 17 residues. Germline V gene sequence: CDR1 SGHNT, CDR2 YENEEA. The V segment lost 4 bases and the J segment 7 bases; nucleotides outside the gene matches: 11. The DNA for the CDR3 is TGTGCCAGCAGCTCGGGACTAGCGGGTGTTATATTGAATGAGCAGTTCTTC. Translation: CASSSGLAGVILNEQFF.

This clone was counted a single time. The chain uses TRBV6-5 and TRBJ2-3, with 14 bases that match TRBD2. V was clipped by 6 bases and J by 4 bases; unmatched bases: 3. The CDR3 covers 15 residues. In germline, CDR1 is MNHEY, CDR2 SVGAGI. In DNA, the CDR3 is TGTGCCAGCAGACCGGGACTAGCGGGAGCAGATACGCAGTATTTT. Residues: CASRPGLAGADTQYF.

The gene calls are TRBV7-8 and TRBJ1-1, with a possible D match to TRBD1 (5 bases). V was cut by 6 bases and J by 8 bases, with 19 bases left in between. CDR1 is SGHVS and CDR2 is FQNEAQ in the germline V gene. The CDR3 extends over 14 amino acids. CDR3 region: CASRTRDGGQEAFF. DNA of the CDR3: TGTGCCAGCAGGACCCGGGACGGAGGACAAGAAGCTTTCTTT.

V gene TRBV25-1 combines with J gene TRBJ2-7; D gene uncertain. Germline-derived CDR1 and CDR2 are MGHDK and SYGVNS. This CDR3 contains 12 residues. Deletions cut 1 base from V and 5 bases from J, with 6 bases between. The CDR3 sequence is CASSELGNEQYF. The CDR3 DNA follows: TGTGCCAGCAGTGAATTAGGTAACGAGCAGTACTTC.

The genes are TRBV28 and TRBJ1-2, with 9 bases lining up with TRBD1. Per the germline V gene, CDR1 is MDHEN and CDR2 is SYDVKM. With 6 bases clipped from V and 4 bases from J, the junction kept 15 bases outside the gene matches. CDR3 size: 17 residues. The CDR3, as DNA: TGTGCCAGCAGCAAACTCCCGGGACAGGGCGGGGGCTATGGCTACACCTTC. Residues: CASSKLPGQGGGYGYTF.

The rearrangement joins TRBV6-5 to TRBJ1-1; D is possibly TRBD1 (6 bases). This CDR3 has 14 residues. Per germline, CDR1 MNHEY and CDR2 SVGAGI. Deletions cut 5 bases from V and 1 base from J, with 11 bases between. The DNA for the CDR3 is TGTGCCAGCAGTGCCAGGGGCCCGAACACTGAAGCTTTCTTT. This gives the protein CASSARGPNTEAFF.

In the case of this clone: The junction departs from the called germline gene at one end, perhaps through a read error. The chain carries TRBV5-1 and TRBJ1-1; D gene unclear. Looked up from germline, CDR1 is SGHRS and CDR2 is YFSETQ. This CDR3 comprises 11 residues. CDR3 nucleotides: TGCGCCAGCAGCTTGCACACAGAAGCTTTCTTT. This translates into CASSLHTEAFF. The whole variable domain, remainder taken from reference TRBV5-1 and TRBJ1-1, is KAGVTQTPRYLIKTRGQQVTLSCSPISGHRSVSWYQQTPGQGLQFLFEYFSETQRNKGNFPGRFSGRQFSNSRSEMNVSTLELGDSALYLCASSLHTEAFFGQGTRLTVV.

This chain joins TRBV15 and TRBJ2-1, with D perhaps matching TRBD2 (5 bases). The CDR3 is 16 amino acids. Germline CDR1 LNHNV, CDR2 YYDKDF (reference sequence). V was pared by 0 bases and J by 0 bases, with 9 bases between. The CDR3 region is CATSRDSASSYNEQFF. The CDR3 DNA follows: TGTGCCACCAGCAGAGATAGCGCCAGCTCCTACAATGAGCAGTTCTTC.